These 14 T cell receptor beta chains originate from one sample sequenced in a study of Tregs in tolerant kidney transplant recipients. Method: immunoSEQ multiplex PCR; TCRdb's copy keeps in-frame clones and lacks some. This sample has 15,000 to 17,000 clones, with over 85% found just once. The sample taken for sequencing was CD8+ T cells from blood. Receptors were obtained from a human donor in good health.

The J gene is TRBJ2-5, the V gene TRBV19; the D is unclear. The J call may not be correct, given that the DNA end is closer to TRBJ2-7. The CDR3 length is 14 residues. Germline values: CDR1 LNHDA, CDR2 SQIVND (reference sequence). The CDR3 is CASSIDRFSYEQYF. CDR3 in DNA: TGTGCCAGTAGTATAGATCGGTTTTCCTACGAGCAGTACTTC.

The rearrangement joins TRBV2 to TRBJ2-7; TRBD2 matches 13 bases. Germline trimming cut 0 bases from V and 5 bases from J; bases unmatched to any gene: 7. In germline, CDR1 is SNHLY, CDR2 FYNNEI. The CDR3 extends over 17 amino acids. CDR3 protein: CASSEAGLAGLGDEQYF. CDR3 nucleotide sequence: TGTGCCAGCAGTGAAGCGGGACTAGCGGGATTAGGAGACGAGCAGTACTTC.

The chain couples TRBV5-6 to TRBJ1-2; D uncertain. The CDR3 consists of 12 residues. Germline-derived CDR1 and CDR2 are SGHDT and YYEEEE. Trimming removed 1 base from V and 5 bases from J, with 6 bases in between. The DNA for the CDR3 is TGTGCCAGCAGCTTGCTTAGTTATGGCTACACCTTC. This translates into CASSLLSYGYTF.

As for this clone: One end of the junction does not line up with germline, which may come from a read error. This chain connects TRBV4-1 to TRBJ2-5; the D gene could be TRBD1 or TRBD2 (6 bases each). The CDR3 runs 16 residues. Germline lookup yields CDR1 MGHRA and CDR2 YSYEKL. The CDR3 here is CASGQDWRGAEETQYF. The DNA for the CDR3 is TGCGCCAGCGGCCAAGATTGGAGGGGGGCCGAAGAGACCCAGTACTTC.

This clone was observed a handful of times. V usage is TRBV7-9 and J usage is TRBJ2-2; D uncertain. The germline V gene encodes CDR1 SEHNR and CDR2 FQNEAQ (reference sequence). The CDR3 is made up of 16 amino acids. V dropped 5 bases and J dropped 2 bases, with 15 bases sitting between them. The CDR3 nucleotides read TGTGCCAGCAGCGATAGCCCCCCTGGTAACACCGGGGAGCTGTTTTTT. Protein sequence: CASSDSPPGNTGELFF.

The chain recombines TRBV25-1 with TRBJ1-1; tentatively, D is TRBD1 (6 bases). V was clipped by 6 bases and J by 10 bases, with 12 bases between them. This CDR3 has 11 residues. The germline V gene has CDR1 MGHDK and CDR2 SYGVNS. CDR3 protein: CASRAGHGAFF. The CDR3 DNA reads TGTGCCAGCAGGGCGGGACATGGAGCTTTCTTT.

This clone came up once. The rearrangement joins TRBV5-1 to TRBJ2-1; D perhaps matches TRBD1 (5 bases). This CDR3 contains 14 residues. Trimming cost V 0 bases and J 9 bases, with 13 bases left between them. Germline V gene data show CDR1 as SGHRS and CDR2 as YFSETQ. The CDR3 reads CASSLVLRVAEQFF. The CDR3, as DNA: TGCGCCAGCAGCTTGGTTCTCAGGGTGGCTGAGCAGTTCTTC.

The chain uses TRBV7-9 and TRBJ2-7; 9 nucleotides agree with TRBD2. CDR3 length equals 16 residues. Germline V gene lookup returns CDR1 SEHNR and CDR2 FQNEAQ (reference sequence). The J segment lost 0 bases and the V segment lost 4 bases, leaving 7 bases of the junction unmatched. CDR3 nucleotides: TGTGCCAGCAGCTCAGTAGCGGGGGTGAACTCCTACGAGCAGTACTTC. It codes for CASSSVAGVNSYEQYF.

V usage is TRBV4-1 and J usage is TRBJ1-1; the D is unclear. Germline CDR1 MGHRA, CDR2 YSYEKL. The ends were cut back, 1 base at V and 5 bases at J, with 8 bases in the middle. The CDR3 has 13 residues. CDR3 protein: CASSQVFKTEAFF. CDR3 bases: TGCGCCAGCAGCCAAGTATTTAAGACTGAAGCTTTCTTT.

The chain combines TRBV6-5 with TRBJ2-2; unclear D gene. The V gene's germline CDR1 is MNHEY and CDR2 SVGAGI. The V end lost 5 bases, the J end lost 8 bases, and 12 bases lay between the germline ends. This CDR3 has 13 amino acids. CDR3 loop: CASSTGRWGELFF. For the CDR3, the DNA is TGTGCCAGCAGTACGGGTCGTTGGGGGGAGCTGTTTTTT.

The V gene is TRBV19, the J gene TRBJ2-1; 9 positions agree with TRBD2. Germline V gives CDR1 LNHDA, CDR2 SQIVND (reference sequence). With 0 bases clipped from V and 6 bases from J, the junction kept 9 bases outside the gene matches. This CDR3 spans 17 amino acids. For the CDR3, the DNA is TGTGCCAGTAGTATAGATCCGGGACTAGCCCCCGTCAATGAGCAGTTCTTC. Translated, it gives CASSIDPGLAPVNEQFF.

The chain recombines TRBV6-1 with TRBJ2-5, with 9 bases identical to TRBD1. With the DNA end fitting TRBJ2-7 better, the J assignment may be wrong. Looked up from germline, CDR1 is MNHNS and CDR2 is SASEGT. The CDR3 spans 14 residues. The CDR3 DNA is TGTGCCAGCAGTGACGGACAGGGGCCCTACGAGCAGTACTTC. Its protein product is CASSDGQGPYEQYF.

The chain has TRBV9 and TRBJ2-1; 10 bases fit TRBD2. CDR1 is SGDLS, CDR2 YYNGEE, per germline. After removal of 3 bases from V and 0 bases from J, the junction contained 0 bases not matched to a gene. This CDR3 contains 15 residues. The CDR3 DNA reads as TGTGCCAGCAGCGCTAGCGGGAGCTCCTACAATGAGCAGTTCTTC. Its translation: CASSASGSSYNEQFF. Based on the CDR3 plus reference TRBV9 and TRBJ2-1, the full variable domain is DSGVTQTPKHLITATGQRVTLRCSPRSGDLSVYWYQQSLDQGLQFLIQYYNGEERAKGNILERFSAQQFPDLHSELNLSSLELGDSALYFCASSASGSSYNEQFFGPGTRLTVL.

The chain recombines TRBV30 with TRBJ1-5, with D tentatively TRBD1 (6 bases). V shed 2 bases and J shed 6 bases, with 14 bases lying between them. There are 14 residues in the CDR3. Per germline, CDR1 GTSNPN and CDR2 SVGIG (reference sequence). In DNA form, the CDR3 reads TGTGCCTGGAGTTCAGGGGCCTCAACTCAGCCCCAGCATTTT. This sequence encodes CAWSSGASTQPQHF.